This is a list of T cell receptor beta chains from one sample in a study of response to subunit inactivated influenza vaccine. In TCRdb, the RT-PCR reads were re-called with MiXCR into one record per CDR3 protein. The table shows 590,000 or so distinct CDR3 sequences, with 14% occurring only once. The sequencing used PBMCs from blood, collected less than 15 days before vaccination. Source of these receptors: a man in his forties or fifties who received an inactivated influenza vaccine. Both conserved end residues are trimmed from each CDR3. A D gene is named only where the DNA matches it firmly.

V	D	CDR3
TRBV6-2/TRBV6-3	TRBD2	ASSRPPGLAFHEQY
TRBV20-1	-	SAPRSGGMYT
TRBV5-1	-	ASSTTGYQETQY
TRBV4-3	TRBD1	ASSQEDRALETQY
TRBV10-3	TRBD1	AIRQGARTGELF
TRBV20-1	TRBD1	SATFQTGGEQY
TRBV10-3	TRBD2	AISSSSGLAGATQY
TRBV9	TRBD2	ASSVAGTSGFNEQF
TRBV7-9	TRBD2	ASSLLSFERDYNEQF
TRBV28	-	ASARASYEQY
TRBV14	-	ASSQVGDFGETQY
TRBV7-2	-	ASSLAGGRYEQF
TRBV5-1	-	ASSFGSRKNEQF
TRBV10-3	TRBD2	AIRGTPGLAGGPGADTQY
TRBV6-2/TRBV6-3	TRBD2	ASSLTSGSSKKDTQY
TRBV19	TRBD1	ATSRTGGPIETQY
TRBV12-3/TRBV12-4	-	ASSPLWAGELF
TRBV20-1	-	SARPTRKNTEAF
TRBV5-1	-	ASSSSTGLHLYTQY
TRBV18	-	ASSPYRIGDREATEAF
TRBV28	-	ASTLSGTTDATTNTGELF
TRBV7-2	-	ASSLDRQPQH